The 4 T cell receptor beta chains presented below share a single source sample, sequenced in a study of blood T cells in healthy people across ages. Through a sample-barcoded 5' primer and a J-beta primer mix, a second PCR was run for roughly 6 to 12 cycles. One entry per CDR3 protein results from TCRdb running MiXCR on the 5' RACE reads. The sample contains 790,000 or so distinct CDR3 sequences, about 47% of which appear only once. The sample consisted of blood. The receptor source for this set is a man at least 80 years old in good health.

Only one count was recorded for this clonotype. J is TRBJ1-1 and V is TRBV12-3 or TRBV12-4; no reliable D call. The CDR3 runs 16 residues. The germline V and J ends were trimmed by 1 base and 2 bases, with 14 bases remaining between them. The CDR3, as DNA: TGTGCCAGCAGTTTAGAACCGGGGATAGGAAACACTGAAGCTTTCTTT. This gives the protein CASSLEPGIGNTEAFF.

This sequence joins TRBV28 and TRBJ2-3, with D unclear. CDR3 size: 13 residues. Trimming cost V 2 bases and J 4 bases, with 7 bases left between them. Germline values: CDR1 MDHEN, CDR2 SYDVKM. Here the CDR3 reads CASSLRTPDTQYF. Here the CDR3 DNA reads TGTGCCAGCAGTTTAAGGACCCCAGATACGCAGTATTTT.

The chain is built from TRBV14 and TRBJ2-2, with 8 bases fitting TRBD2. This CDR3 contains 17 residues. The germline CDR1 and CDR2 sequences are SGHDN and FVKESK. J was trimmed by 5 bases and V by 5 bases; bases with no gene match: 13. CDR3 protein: CASSEGSGLVSTGELFF. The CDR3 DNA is TGTGCCAGCAGCGAGGGGTCGGGACTAGTGTCAACCGGGGAGCTGTTTTTT.

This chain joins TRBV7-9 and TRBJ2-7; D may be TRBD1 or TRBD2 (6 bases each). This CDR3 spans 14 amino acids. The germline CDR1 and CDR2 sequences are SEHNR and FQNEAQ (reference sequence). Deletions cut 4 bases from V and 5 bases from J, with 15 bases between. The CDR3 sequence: CASSSAMGGHEQYF. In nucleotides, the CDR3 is TGTGCCAGCAGCTCAGCCATGGGGGGCCACGAGCAGTACTTC.